This is a list of T cell receptor beta chains from one sample in a study of cytomegalovirus exposure and HLA in healthy donors. Here immunoSEQ multiplex PCR was the method, and the copy in TCRdb shows in-frame clones only, minus some. The data hold about 97,000 clones, with about 95% observed a single time. What was sequenced was PBMCs. The receptors were gathered from a woman aged 18-30 years in good health and CMV-seronegative. Both conserved end residues are part of each CDR3. A D gene is named only where the DNA matches it firmly.

V	J	D	CDR3
TRBV27	TRBJ1-5	.	CASSLSRDLGNQPQHF
TRBV6-5	TRBJ2-5	.	CASTAGETQYF
TRBV6-6	TRBJ2-7	.	CASSYSNTGLNEQYF
TRBV5-1	TRBJ2-3	.	CASRLVEITDTQYF
TRBV27	TRBJ2-7	TRBD1	CASSPKTGSYEQYF
TRBV6-5	TRBJ2-5	.	CASRRAVQETQYF
TRBV5-1	TRBJ2-3	.	CASSSPPGRTGGTDTQYF
TRBV28	TRBJ1-5	.	CASRTTISNQPQHF
TRBV5-6	TRBJ2-3	.	CASSLGVRVAPDTQYF
TRBV6-6	TRBJ1-1	.	CASSYSNRDTEAFF
TRBV27	TRBJ1-2	.	CASSAGGGGYTF
TRBV10-3	TRBJ1-2	TRBD1	CAISGLGPGGDYGYTF
TRBV11-2	TRBJ2-3	TRBD2	CASSSLETSGSDTQYF
TRBV7-2	TRBJ2-1	TRBD2	CASRIAGGDNEQFF
TRBV4-3	TRBJ1-2	.	CASSQSTGANYGYTF
TRBV18	TRBJ2-7	TRBD1	CASSPRQGAHEQYF
TRBV6-1	TRBJ1-5	.	CASRGARQPQHF
TRBV6-5	TRBJ2-1	.	CASSDAGYYNEQFF
TRBV7-2	TRBJ1-1	.	CASSLWPTEAFF
TRBV5-6	TRBJ1-5	.	CASSLAGYNQPQHF
TRBV5-6	TRBJ2-1	.	CASSLYKPNEQFF
TRBV18	TRBJ1-4	.	CASSGQGHGKLFF
TRBV4-2	TRBJ2-7	.	CASSQEGDSSYEQYF
TRBV6-6	TRBJ1-4	.	CASSASGNEKLFF
TRBV10-3	TRBJ1-1	TRBD1	CAISEDRAPTEAFF
TRBV7-8	TRBJ1-1	.	CASRQGNTEAFF
TRBV7-9	TRBJ2-7	TRBD1	CASRRQGAYEQYF
TRBV13	TRBJ2-1	TRBD2	CASSSGGHNEQFF
TRBV5-1	TRBJ2-1	.	CASTKRLSSYNEQFF
TRBV10-3	TRBJ1-1	TRBD1	CAISRQGTNTEAFF
TRBV11-3	TRBJ2-2	.	CASSLYPGTTNTGELFF
TRBV11-2	TRBJ1-2	.	CASSLAAGVGYTF
TRBV10-3	TRBJ1-2	.	CAISESSTGSRGYTF
TRBV2	TRBJ2-2	.	CASRVTTNTGELFF
TRBV6-1	TRBJ2-7	TRBD1	CASSVGTVNYEQYF
TRBV4-1	TRBJ2-5	.	CASRSQGGLETQYF
TRBV27	TRBJ1-1	.	CASSPGGGWTEAFF
TRBV5-4	TRBJ2-1	TRBD1	CASSLQGVPNNEQFF
TRBV6-1	TRBJ1-1	TRBD1	CAIIGQGARNTEAFF
TRBV7-9	TRBJ2-7	TRBD2	CASSLRQLAGGHGEQYF
TRBV11-2	TRBJ2-3	TRBD1	CASSSGQGTGTQYF
TRBV9	TRBJ2-7	TRBD1	CASSDDRGEEQYF
TRBV10-3	TRBJ1-1	.	CATLTGTEAFF
TRBV2	TRBJ2-2	TRBD2	CASSERREGTGELFF
TRBV5-8	TRBJ2-2	TRBD1	CASRAGTGDTGELFF
TRBV28	TRBJ1-6	TRBD1	CASSGMGQGGYNSPLHF
TRBV7-2	TRBJ1-2	.	CASSPQGFPTLF
TRBV30	TRBJ2-2	TRBD1	CAWGQGAGATGELFF
TRBV7-9	TRBJ2-7	TRBD1	CASSFSGTGRYEQYF
TRBV9	TRBJ2-7	TRBD1	CASSVGGQGGYEQYF
TRBV19	TRBJ2-3	TRBD2	CASSAPAGGVTDTQYF
TRBV27	TRBJ2-3	.	CASSLYPGRSTDTQYF
TRBV18	TRBJ2-4	TRBD1	CASSPQGANIQYF
TRBV28	TRBJ2-1	TRBD1	CASSRKPGTVHNEQFF
TRBV7-9	TRBJ2-2	TRBD2	CAPGTSGGSTGELFF
TRBV2	TRBJ1-2	TRBD1	CASPDRAYGYTF
TRBV5-1	TRBJ2-5	TRBD1	CASSQGQWAQKTQYF
TRBV6-4	TRBJ2-1	TRBD2	CASTTLAGGPLNEQFF
TRBV9	TRBJ2-3	.	CASSVLDRPRGADTQYF
TRBV7-2	TRBJ2-5	TRBD2	CASSLVGTSVAETQYF